Below, 27 T cell receptor beta chains from the same sample are listed, as sequenced in a study of cytomegalovirus exposure and HLA in healthy donors. The PCR used 60 Vbeta and 13 Jbeta primers. The repertoire was sequenced with immunoSEQ multiplex PCR; TCRdb's copy has only in-frame clones and lacks some. This table holds about 110,000 clones, roughly four fifths found once. Sequenced material: PBMCs. These receptors all come from a man aged 50 to 60 in good health and CMV-seronegative.

The chain couples TRBV7-9 to TRBJ2-2; 9 bases map to TRBD1. In germline, CDR1 is SEHNR, CDR2 FQNEAQ (reference sequence). Trimming cost V 6 bases and J 5 bases; bases outside gene matches: 4. CDR3 length: 14 residues. The CDR3 DNA follows: TGTGCCAGCAGACTGGACAGGGGAACCGGGGAGCTGTTTTTT. Translated: CASRLDRGTGELFF.

The chain joins TRBV12-5 to TRBJ2-3; perhaps TRBD2 as D (5 bases). Trimming took off 5 bases at V and 2 bases at J, with 11 bases between the two ends. The CDR3 extends over 14 amino acids. Germline CDR1 LGHNT, CDR2 FRNRAP. CDR3 in amino acids: CASGPSRATDTQYF. Written as DNA, the CDR3 is TGTGCTAGTGGTCCGTCGCGGGCCACAGATACGCAGTATTTT. Together with reference TRBV12-5 and TRBJ2-3, the CDR3 gives the full variable domain: DARVTQTPRHKVTEMGQEVTMRCQPILGHNTVFWYRQTMMQGLELLAYFRNRAPLDDSGMPKDRFSAEMPDATLATLKIQPSEPRDSAVYFCASGPSRATDTQYFGPGTRLTVL.

This clone turned up a few times. The chain uses TRBV19 and TRBJ1-2; tentative D call: TRBD1 (5 bases). The CDR3 consists of 14 residues. V lost 3 bases, J lost 7 bases, and 15 bases lay in between. The germline CDR1 and CDR2 sequences are LNHDA and SQIVND (reference sequence). The CDR3 coding sequence is TGTGCCAGTAGTATCGGACAACTTGGTAGTGGCTACACCTTC. This translates into CASSIGQLGSGYTF.

V is TRBV5-4 and J is TRBJ2-1; a possible D gene is TRBD1 (6 bases). Deletions cut 0 bases from V and 9 bases from J, with 10 bases between. CDR1 and CDR2 (germline): SGHNT, YYREEE (reference sequence). The CDR3 extends over 13 amino acids. The chain's CDR3 is CASSLEVGGEQFF. The CDR3 DNA sequence: TGTGCCAGCAGCTTGGAGGTAGGGGGTGAGCAGTTCTTC.

The chain has TRBV20-1 and TRBJ1-5; D unclear. The CDR3 runs to 8 residues. Trimming left V 7 bases short and J 9 bases short, with 4 bases between. Germline V gives CDR1 DFQATT, CDR2 SNEGSKA (reference sequence). The CDR3 sequence is CSVSPQHF. As DNA, the CDR3 is TGCAGTGTCTCGCCCCAGCATTTT.

The chain is built from TRBV27 and TRBJ1-2, with D unresolved. V shed 5 bases and J shed 1 base, with 5 bases lying between them. CDR1 is MNHEY, CDR2 SMNVEV, per germline (reference sequence). The CDR3 spans 12 residues. The CDR3 nucleotides are TGTGCCAGCAGTCCTTATAACTATGGCTACACCTTC. It specifies CASSPYNYGYTF.

V usage is TRBV28 and J usage is TRBJ2-2; weak D call: TRBD1 (6 bases). CDR3 length equals 13 residues. In germline, CDR1 is MDHEN, CDR2 SYDVKM. V was clipped by 7 bases and J by 2 bases, with 8 bases between them. The CDR3 region is CASTDSNTGELFF. The CDR3 nucleotides are TGTGCCAGCACGGACAGCAACACCGGGGAGCTGTTTTTT.

The genes are TRBV28 and TRBJ2-7, with a weak D call TRBD1 (5 bases). The CDR3 loop spans 15 amino acids. The V end lost 6 bases, the J end lost 4 bases, and 19 bases lay between the germline ends. From germline, CDR1 is MDHEN and CDR2 SYDVKM. This CDR3 reads CASRPAEAGRYEQYV. The CDR3 coding sequence is TGTGCCAGCAGACCAGCCGAGGCAGGGCGGTACGAGCAGTACGTC.

This clone was picked up one time. The J gene is TRBJ2-1, the V gene TRBV11-3; unclear D gene. The CDR3 length is 14 residues. V lost 7 bases and J lost 5, with 15 bases in between. CDR1 and CDR2 from the germline V gene are SGHNT and YENEEA. This CDR3 is CASTSSVTDNEQFF. The CDR3 nucleotides are TGTGCCAGCACCTCTTCGGTAACGGACAATGAGCAGTTCTTC.

The V gene is TRBV5-6, the J gene TRBJ2-1, with 14 bases identical to TRBD2. Germline V lookup: CDR1 SGHDT, CDR2 YYEEEE. Trimming took 1 base from V and 2 from J; bases not matched to a gene: 8. The CDR3 sequence is 19 residues long. As DNA, the CDR3 is TGTGCCAGCAGCTTGCTGGGACTAGCGGGGGCAACCACCTACAATGAGCAGTTCTTC. Its protein is CASSLLGLAGATTYNEQFF.

In its sample, this clone was seen once. The rearrangement uses TRBV4-2 and TRBJ1-3; TRBD1 agrees at 9 bases. The V gene end was trimmed by 1 base and the J gene end by 3 bases; junction bases not matched to a gene: 7. CDR1 LGHNA and CDR2 YNFKEQ come from the germline V gene. The CDR3 has 17 residues. CDR3 sequence (DNA): TGTGCCAGCAGCCAAGGGACGGGGACAGGGAATGGAAACACCATATATTTT. Its protein product is CASSQGTGTGNGNTIYF.

Only a few counts were recorded for this clone. The chain couples TRBV5-8 to TRBJ1-5; possible D gene TRBD1, 6 bases. The ends were cut back, 2 bases at V and 3 bases at J, with 15 bases in the middle. CDR1 and CDR2 (germline): SGHTS, YDEGEE. The CDR3 runs 16 residues. The CDR3 region has the DNA TGTGCCAGCAGCTTCCGACAGGAGGCCTACAATCAGCCCCAGCATTTT. Protein sequence: CASSFRQEAYNQPQHF. Together with reference TRBV5-8 and TRBJ1-5, the CDR3 gives the full variable domain: EAGVTQSPTHLIKTRGQQATLRCSPISGHTSVYWYQQALGLGLQFLLWYDEGEERNRGNFPPRFSGRQFPNYSSELNVNALELEDSALYLCASSFRQEAYNQPQHFGDGTRLSIL.

The chain uses TRBV6-6 and TRBJ2-2, with D maybe TRBD1 (5 bases). With 3 bases removed from V and 5 bases from J, the gap between germline ends came to 10 bases. There are 14 residues in the CDR3. Germline CDR1 is MNHNY and CDR2 is SVGAGI (reference sequence). The CDR3 nucleotides read TGTGCCAGCAGTTATCAGGGTGGAACCGGGGAGCTGTTTTTT. Translated, it gives CASSYQGGTGELFF.

On this clone itself: The junction shows a germline mismatch at one end, possibly a read error. The rearrangement uses TRBV7-7 and TRBJ1-3; the match to TRBD1 covers 7 bases. The CDR3 contains 16 residues. The germline V gene has CDR1 SSHAT and CDR2 FNYEAQ (reference sequence). As DNA, the CDR3 is TGTGCTAGCAGCCCTGACAGGGCCTTGAGAGGAAACACCATATATTTT. This encodes CASSPDRALRGNTIYF. Drawing the rest from reference TRBV7-7 and TRBJ1-3, the complete variable domain is GAGVSQSPRYKVTKRGQDVTLRCDPISSHATLYWYQQALGQGPEFLTYFNYEAQPDKSGLPSDRFSAERPEGSISTLTIQRTEQRDSAMYRCASSPDRALRGNTIYFGEGSWLTVV.

This clone was counted a single time. The chain has TRBV5-1 and TRBJ1-6; 10 bases align to TRBD1. Germline lookup yields CDR1 SGHRS and CDR2 YFSETQ. The V gene end was trimmed by 0 bases and the J gene end by 14 bases; junction bases not matched to a gene: 8. This CDR3 comprises 15 residues. The CDR3 protein is CASSLDGTGALSLHF. For the CDR3, the DNA is TGCGCCAGCAGCTTGGATGGGACAGGGGCGTTATCCCTCCACTTT. Filled out from reference TRBV5-1 and TRBJ1-6, the complete variable domain reads KAGVTQTPRYLIKTRGQQVTLSCSPISGHRSVSWYQQTPGQGLQFLFEYFSETQRNKGNFPGRFSGRQFSNSRSEMNVSTLELGDSALYLCASSLDGTGALSLHFGNGTRLTVT.

V usage is TRBV6-5 and J usage is TRBJ2-2; 9 bases fit TRBD2. Germline CDR1 reads MNHEY; CDR2 reads SVGAGI. The length of the CDR3 is 16 residues. Trimming removed 4 bases from V and 7 bases from J; junction bases left unmatched: 10. The DNA of the CDR3 is TGTGCCAGCAGTTTTTTTAGCGGGGGTTTGCTCGGGGAGCTGTTTTTT. Protein sequence: CASSFFSGGLLGELFF.

The gene calls are TRBV29-1 and TRBJ2-5; 11 positions match TRBD1. The end of the DNA is better explained by TRBJ2-7, so the J call may be wrong. CDR3 length: 13 amino acids. The germline V gene has CDR1 SQVTM and CDR2 ANQGSEA. In DNA form, the CDR3 reads TGCAGCCATGGGGGGACAGGGGGCTACGAGCAGTACTTC. Translation: CSHGGTGGYEQYF.

This clone was observed a single time. The chain is built from TRBV6-5 and TRBJ1-1, with D possibly being TRBD1 (5 bases). The germline V gene has CDR1 MNHEY and CDR2 SVGAGI. Deletions cut 0 bases from V and 8 bases from J, with 10 bases between. The CDR3 runs to 13 residues. The CDR3 reads CASSYSGRGEAFF. The CDR3 DNA follows: TGTGCCAGCAGTTACTCGGGCCGGGGGGAAGCTTTCTTT.

V usage is TRBV4-1 and J usage is TRBJ1-6; no clear D. V was shortened by 1 base and J by 8 bases, with 15 bases between the two germline ends. The CDR3 length is 16 residues. Germline V gene lookup returns CDR1 MGHRA and CDR2 YSYEKL. The CDR3 loop is CASSQVRAGGDSPLHF. Here the CDR3 DNA reads TGCGCCAGCAGCCAAGTGCGGGCTGGTGGGGATTCACCCCTCCACTTT.

In nucleotides, the CDR3 is TGTGCCAGCGGGGACTTCGGGGGCACCGGGGAGCTGTTTTTT. It specifies CASGDFGGTGELFF. This chain joins TRBV4-2 and TRBJ2-2, with D perhaps matching TRBD2 (6 bases). V lost 8 bases to trimming and J lost 4 bases, with 14 bases between them. From germline, CDR1 is LGHNA and CDR2 YNFKEQ. The CDR3 sequence is 14 residues long.

V is TRBV28 and J is TRBJ2-3, with a weak D call TRBD1 (6 bases). The germline V gene has CDR1 MDHEN and CDR2 SYDVKM. This CDR3 is built from 13 residues. V was trimmed by 8 bases and J by 5 bases, leaving 14 bases between them. The CDR3 DNA follows: TGTGCCAGCTGGGGGCTTTTAATAGATACGCAGTATTTT. Translating it yields CASWGLLIDTQYF.

V gene TRBV7-2 combines with J gene TRBJ2-5; D uncertain. The CDR3 loop spans 12 amino acids. Trimming stripped 6 bases from V and 0 bases from J, with 5 bases between. The V gene's germline CDR1 is SGHTA and CDR2 FQGNSA. DNA for the CDR3: TGTGCCAGCAGTCGGTACCAAGAGACCCAGTACTTC. This sequence encodes CASSRYQETQYF.

The chain uses TRBV2 and TRBJ2-7; TRBD2 matches 7 bases. This CDR3 spans 14 amino acids. The germline gives CDR1 SNHLY, CDR2 FYNNEI. Trimming removed 9 bases from V and 1 base from J; junction bases left unmatched: 9. The CDR3 bases are TGTGCCAGTATCCGGGGGGTGAGTTCCTACGAGCAGTACTTC. Translating gives CASIRGVSSYEQYF.

This clone was recorded only once. The rearrangement uses TRBV5-1 and TRBJ1-2, with TRBD1 matching 7 bases. Germline assignment: CDR1 SGHRS and CDR2 YFSETQ. The trim removed 4 bases at V and 8 bases at J, leaving 14 bases unmatched. The CDR3 consists of 15 residues. Here the CDR3 reads CASSLGATGEDGYTF. The CDR3 region has the DNA TGCGCCAGCAGCCTGGGGGCCACAGGGGAAGACGGCTACACCTTC.

The count of this clone is one. The V call is TRBV28, the J call TRBJ1-3; a weak D match, TRBD1 (5 bases). Germline V CDR1 and CDR2: MDHEN, SYDVKM. Trimming took off 5 bases at V and 3 bases at J, with 14 bases between the two ends. The CDR3 sequence is 15 residues long. Here the CDR3 reads CASSPFPTVGNTIYF. The CDR3 DNA follows: TGTGCCAGCAGTCCCTTCCCGACAGTTGGAAACACCATATATTTT. Full variable domain (missing parts from reference TRBV28 and TRBJ1-3): DVKVTQSSRYLVKRTGEKVFLECVQDMDHENMFWYRQDPGLGLRLIYFSYDVKMKEKGDIPEGYSVSREKKERFSLILESASTNQTSMYLCASSPFPTVGNTIYFGEGSWLTVV.

The chain combines TRBV6-5 with TRBJ1-1; D remains ambiguous. Trimming took 5 bases from V and 11 from J, leaving 21 bases between them. The CDR3 is made up of 14 amino acids. From germline, CDR1 is MNHEY and CDR2 SVGAGI. As DNA, the CDR3 is TGTGCCAGCAGTACAGATACGGCTCTCCCCCCCGCTTTCTTT. Residues: CASSTDTALPPAFF.

The chain uses TRBV10-2 and TRBJ2-5; weak D call: TRBD1 (5 bases). Germline CDR1 WSHSY, CDR2 SAAADI. This CDR3 comprises 12 residues. Trimming stripped 4 bases from V and 4 bases from J, with 7 bases between. CDR3 nucleotides: TGCGCCAGCAGTGCCCAGGGAGAGACCCAGTACTTC. As protein: CASSAQGETQYF.